The sequence of this T cell receptor beta chain was determined in a study of shared clonotypes between healthy human individuals. Overall study context: CD4 naive cells filled three plates per donor, CD4 memory three, CD8 naive two and CD8 memory one.

On sorted subsets, replicate PCRs used roughly 190 ng DNA, or tens of thousands of T cell genomes. In the study's own analysis: As immunoSEQ supplied junction-only sequences (without quality scores), filtering differed. Measured with immunoSEQ multiplex PCR; TCRdb has only the in-frame clones, and not every one. V, J and clone size are taken as reported in that table, and D and trimming were inferred from the DNA itself. This table has around 1,100,000 clones, approximately 80% appearing once. The length of the CDR3 is 13 residues. Looked up from germline, CDR1 is PRHDT and CDR2 is FYEKMQ (reference sequence). V shed 4 bases, J shed 2 bases, and the junction held 1 base outside the gene matches. As to this clone: Its antigen remains unknown. This could be a read error, since a much larger clone is one nucleotide away.

Study-level points and caveats: The authors expected sequencing depth to affect clonotype sharing among donors.

This receptor was obtained from a man in his late teens or twenties in good health. Some clones in this sample may be carry-over from other donors' samples. Sequenced material: memory CD4+ T cells from PBMCs. Subset: CD45RA-negative fraction. The chain is built from TRBV13 and TRBJ1-2; 7 nucleotides agree with TRBD1. The CDR3 DNA follows: TGTGCCAGCAGCTCGGACAGGAACTATGGCTACACCTTC. It is translated as CASSSDRNYGYTF.